This TCR beta chain was identified during a study of long-term antiretroviral therapy in people with HIV. Looked up from germline, CDR1 is MNHEY and CDR2 is SVGAGI. The V end lost 3 bases, the J end lost 0 bases, and 9 bases lay between the germline ends. There are 16 residues in the CDR3. Version v3.0 of the immunoSEQ assay ran at survey level. The table came from immunoSEQ multiplex PCR; TCRdb's copy has only in-frame clones and leaves some out. This sample has about 16,000 clones; around 88% occur once, and the top ten carry roughly 14%. The receptor comes from a woman aged 25 to 45 with HIV. The chain links TRBV6-5 to TRBJ1-6; no clear D gene. The source material was unsorted PBMCs, sampled more than 2.2 years before starting antiretroviral therapy. The CDR3 protein is CASSYGISSYNSPLHF. CDR3 DNA sequence: TGTGCCAGCAGTTATGGGATTAGCTCCTATAATTCACCCCTCCACTTT.